The T cell receptor beta chain described here comes from a study of shared clonotypes between healthy human individuals. The study, taken as a whole, reports: Represented diversity (both genetic and exposure-history) was limited by the small number of donors. A reduction in generation probabilities was seen for non-shared clonotypes relative to those shared by all four donors.

Every one of the donors was a Caucasian adult that lived in Nashville, Tennessee. Generated by immunoSEQ multiplex PCR, the TCRdb table keeps only in-frame clones and is missing some. Among roughly 2,500,000 clones listed, approximately 94% were seen once. Germline CDR1 SNHLY, CDR2 FYNNEI. This CDR3 is 11 amino acids long. Trimming pared 3 bases from V and 2 bases from J, leaving 2 bases between. Worth noting for this clone: What it binds is unknown. The sample has other DNA sequences that encode this CDR3 too.

This chain connects TRBV2 to TRBJ2-7; D remains unclear. The material sequenced was naive CD4+ T cells from PBMCs. Subset here: CD45RA+ positively selected. The source of this sequence is a man between 18 and 29 years old in good health. Some clones in this sample may be carry-over from other donors' samples. The CDR3 sequence: CASSETYEQYF. The CDR3 DNA reads TGTGCCAGCAGTGAGACCTACGAGCAGTACTTC.